This T cell receptor (beta chain) was captured by sequencing in a study of blood T cells in healthy people across ages (dated by TCRdb to between 2015 and 2017). With respect to the entire study: In model experiments, roughly one uniquely barcoded TCR beta cDNA molecule per two T cells was captured by template switching. Using the same blood draw, the study looked at two additional independent replicas of 1 million unique cDNA reads for two donors, one aged 18 to 30 and the other aged 80 or older. Donors were grouped into four age groups: young (average 16 years), middle-aged (roughly 40), aged (around 56) and long-lived (around 82). Age-related changes in TCR beta repertoire diversity were measured in the study by deep sequencing normalized with unique cDNA molecular identifiers. Study-wide conclusions, independent of this receptor: Compared with the aged group, more naive CD4+ T cells, fewer expanded clones and increased TCR diversity were shown by the long-lived group, suggesting age selection. Bulk unsorted PBMC profiling prevented conclusive comparison of naive and antigen-experienced compartments. Donor CMV infection status was unknown, potentially confounding age-related changes in expanded clonotypes. There was a strong correlation between observed TCR beta diversity and the percentage of naive T cells measured by flow cytometry. Estimates of total diversity from one million sequenced T cells were regarded as lower bounds and underestimates. Observed TCR beta diversity per million T cells fell roughly linearly with age, and a significant reduction was already apparent by age roughly 41.

This clonotype was counted a few times. Its antigen remains unidentified. No base quality information exists; no much larger clone differs at one position. The donors were 40 or so Caucasian individuals from Russia, aged 6 to 90 years, who were systemically healthy. Each donor gave ten milliliters of peripheral blood, collected into EDTA-treated Vacutainer tubes. Ficoll-Paque density-gradient centrifugation was used to isolate PBMCs, with at least 6.5 million per sample. Trizol reagent was used to extract total RNA from PBMCs, with at least 6 micrograms per sample. Naive CD45RAhigh/CD27high T cell percentages were measured by flow cytometry on a PBMC aliquot from every donor. There are 16 amino acids in the CDR3, from cysteine to phenylalanine inclusive. Of the read, only the CDR3 DNA is kept; its 48 bases are in frame from base 1. Trimming costs V 1 base and J 0 bases, and their ends lie 13 bases apart. The germline V gene supplies CDR1 SGHDN and CDR2 FVKESK.

Libraries were prepared through 5' RACE. The listed sequencing device is Illumina HiSeq 2500. A second roughly 7 to 11 cycle PCR used a sample-barcoded 5' primer and a J-beta primer mix. A unique molecular identifier was introduced onto each TCR beta cDNA molecule by a template-switch 5' adaptor carrying 12 random nucleotides. At least 2.5 million CDR3-containing paired-end reads were obtained from each sample. All of the RNA was converted into first-strand cDNA using the Mint cDNA synthesis kit, with a TRBC-specific oligonucleotide serving as the primer. Following uracil-DNA glycosylase treatment, a first 18-cycle PCR with universal primers M1SS and BC2_uni_R was performed on all cDNA. The authors' analysis ran thus. Each sample was normalized by randomly selecting 1 million high-quality reads, each carrying a distinct molecular identifier. Reads with shared molecular identifiers were discarded instead of being binned into consensus sequences. MiTCR, set to a Q25 quality threshold and the strictest error-elimination algorithm, was used for CDR3 identification, clonotype clustering and error correction. A nonparametric unseen species model with Euler transformation was used to estimate a lower bound on total TCR beta diversity. TCRdb passed the public sequencing reads through fastp at Q25 and MiXCR, retaining productive beta sequences. Entries that share a CDR3 protein sequence are merged under the most common genes and DNA. The V and J calls, along with clone size, are taken from TCRdb and not from the paper's own processing. The sample records some 1,000,000 distinct CDR3 sequences, 25% of which are singletons. The ten largest clones represent around 0.75% of the sample.

This same sample was also part of a study on T cells of mothers and their children. The second source states: Donors were nine systemically healthy Caucasian individuals: three mothers and their six children. cDNA synthesis consumed the entire amount of extracted RNA, loaded at 1.5 ug RNA in each 15 ul reaction. Sample barcodes and 2-4 random nucleotides were added via the M1S primer in the second PCR. Over 8.5 million TCR beta CDR3 reads were obtained for each mother, and millions of reads were obtained for each child. TCR recombination output is similarly shaped by thymic selection in related and unrelated pairs, with a minor effect exerted by inherited differences. Related mother-child pairs always showed normalized repertoire overlap that was slightly higher than in unrelated mother-child pairs, though the difference was never significant. Persistent microchimeric T cell clones were not detected, at a sensitivity of around 99 clones per million clonotypes. To look for features that set related mother-child pairs apart from unrelated individuals, the researchers ran deep NGS to compare the TCR beta repertoires of mothers and children. The mean age was around 42 +/- 4 years for the mothers and approximately 11 +/- 4 years for the children. Libraries were sequenced on Illumina HiSeq 2000 with 100+100 nt paired-end reads after adapter ligation with NEBNext reagents. To prevent cross-contamination, the mother and child libraries were prepared a month apart and were sequenced in separate runs. Each donor had between roughly 500,000 and 2,200,000 distinct TCR beta clonotypes identified. Naive TCR beta clonotypes were estimated from low-frequency clonotypes matched to each donor's FACS-determined naive share, without sorting.

In this chain, TRBV14 is recombined with TRBJ2-7, with TRBD2 perhaps the D gene, on 5 matching bases. Material: blood. The source of this sequence is a girl aged 2 to 10 in good health. CDR3 loop: CASSQVAPSGSYEQYF. In nucleotides, the sequence is TGTGCCAGCAGCCAAGTAGCGCCCTCGGGCTCCTACGAGCAGTACTTC.